A single sample is the source of the 10 T cell receptor beta chains below, sequenced in a study of blood T cell repertoires in COVID-19 (dated by TCRdb to the early 2020s). The library was obtained by the immunoSEQ multiplex PCR assay. This is the immuneACCESS table as TCRdb keeps it, with only in-frame sequences that have V and J called. A part of the clones is gone; compared with another copy, unresolved V genes explain less than half, and the rest is unexplained. This sample has some 90,000 clones in its table, and about 70% of those were observed once. 20% to 25% of the sample is taken by the ten largest. The sequencing input was peripheral blood. These receptors all stem from a woman between 55 and 75 years old in a cohort sampled during active or convalescent COVID-19.

The chain joins TRBV3-1 (or the pseudogene TRBV3-2) to TRBJ1-2, with 8 nucleotides matching TRBD1. Germline CDR1 reads LGHDT; CDR2 reads YNNKEL (reference sequence). The V and J ends lost 3 bases and 4 bases, in that order; junction bases with no gene match: 7. The CDR3 is 15 residues long. CDR3 region: CASSHSAGGTYGYTF. The CDR3 nucleotides read TGTGCCAGCAGCCACTCCGCAGGGGGCACCTATGGCTACACCTTC.

V gene TRBV5-6 combines with J gene TRBJ1-1; 9 bases agree with TRBD1. The CDR3 extends over 15 amino acids. Germline CDR1 reads SGHDT; CDR2 reads YYEEEE. The trim removed 3 bases at V and 4 bases at J, leaving 7 bases unmatched. DNA of the CDR3: TGTGCCAGCAGCTCAACAGGGGGCGGGCCCACTGAAGCTTTCTTT. Encoded protein: CASSSTGGGPTEAFF.

The chain combines TRBV13 with TRBJ2-7, with 10 bases that match TRBD2. CDR1 is PRHDT and CDR2 is FYEKMQ in the germline V gene (reference sequence). V was pared by 5 bases and J by 1 base, with 14 bases of the junction left unmatched. This CDR3 has 18 residues. CDR3 in DNA: TGTGCCAGCAGCACCAGGGTAGCGGGGGGCCAACAATCCTACGAGCAGTACTTC. Translated: CASSTRVAGGQQSYEQYF.

CDR3 amino acids: CSVVQGLGSPLHF. For the CDR3, the DNA is TGCAGCGTGGTACAGGGCTTAGGTTCACCCCTCCACTTT. V gene TRBV29-1 combines with J gene TRBJ1-6; D is perhaps TRBD1 (6 bases). V gave up 6 bases and J gave up 9 bases, with 15 bases separating them. In germline, CDR1 is SQVTM, CDR2 ANQGSEA. There are 13 residues in the CDR3.

This clone was counted a few times. The chain has TRBV5-1 and TRBJ1-6; 7 bases are shared with TRBD1. The CDR3 loop spans 14 amino acids. CDR1 SGHRS and CDR2 YFSETQ come from the germline V gene. V gave up 4 bases and J gave up 7 bases; unmatched junction bases: 5. CDR3 protein: CASSTGQVNSPLHF. CDR3 nucleotide sequence: TGCGCCAGCAGCACCGGACAGGTCAATTCACCCCTCCACTTT.

The rearrangement joins TRBV7-9 to TRBJ2-2; no definite D call. The CDR3 sequence is 15 residues long. The germline gives CDR1 SEHNR, CDR2 FQNEAQ (reference sequence). Trimming took off 3 bases at V and 1 base at J, with 9 bases between the two ends. The DNA of the CDR3 is TGTGCCAGCAGCTTGTTTTCCGTGAACACCGGGGAGCTGTTTTTT. It codes for CASSLFSVNTGELFF.

A word on this clone: The DNA is left out, because the CDR3 cannot be placed on it with certainty; the CDR3 is given as TCRdb lists it. The chain carries TRBV19 and TRBJ1-2; TRBD1, the table's D call, lacks a check against the DNA. The CDR3 numbers 13 amino acids, ends counted. Germline CDR1 reads LNHDA; CDR2 reads SQIVND (reference sequence). CDR3 amino acids: CASTSDTIYGYTF.

The V gene is TRBV28, the J gene TRBJ2-7; TRBD1 matches 9 bases. Unmatched junction bases numbered 3, after V lost 3 bases and J lost 3 bases. The CDR3 is 14 amino acids. Germline CDR1 is MDHEN and CDR2 is SYDVKM. The CDR3 nucleotides are TGTGCCAGCAGTTTGGACAGGGGAGGCTACGAGCAGTACTTC. Residues: CASSLDRGGYEQYF.

This clone was counted a few times. The V and J genes are TRBV6-2 or TRBV6-3 and TRBJ1-5; possible D gene TRBD1, 6 bases. The CDR3 sequence is 13 residues long. Trimming cost V 6 bases and J 5 bases, with 11 bases left between them. Germline values: CDR1 MNHEY, CDR2 SVGEGT. The CDR3 nucleotides are TGTGCCAGCAGCAGGGACATCCATCAGCCCCAGCATTTT. Translation: CASSRDIHQPQHF.

The rearrangement joins TRBV5-4 to TRBJ2-1, with 9 bases fitting TRBD1. The ends lost 3 bases at V and 4 bases at J; junction bases unmatched: 8. The germline V gene has CDR1 SGHNT and CDR2 YYREEE (reference sequence). The CDR3 has 16 amino acids. The CDR3 sequence is CASSSRQGGPYNEQFF. Written as DNA, the CDR3 is TGTGCCAGCAGCTCCCGACAGGGGGGACCGTACAATGAGCAGTTCTTC.